This TCR beta chain was identified during a study of human T cells and chemical hapten exposure. The overall study: Researchers reported sensitizing an approximately 2 cm by approximately 2 cm upper inner arm skin site with 2% DPC. The cohort included alopecia areata under or over 50% scalp, totalis and universalis. Whole-study results and caveats: Patch test score was positively correlated with the counts of PT1 expanded TCRs.

TCRdb itself ran the RACE reads through MiXCR, one entry per CDR3 protein. The sample carries a few hundred thousand distinct CDR3 sequences, around 6% recorded once. This CDR3 is built from 13 residues. Trimming removed 6 bases at V and 6 bases at J, with 11 bases between. The germline V gene has CDR1 MNHEY and CDR2 SVGEGT. Noted time point: patch test 2, 6 weeks after DPC sensitization. Treatment meaning: therapeutic diphenylcyclopropenone sensitization with weekly scalp DPC. Total RNA came from unfractionated whole blood. A remark on this clonotype: The target antigen is unknown.

The source is a woman aged 18-30 years with alopecia areata. Some clones in this sample may be carry-over from other donors' samples. The chain recombines TRBV6-2 or TRBV6-3 with TRBJ2-2; possible D gene TRBD1, 6 bases. The sample consisted of whole blood, taken in connection with sensitization to the hapten diphenylcyclopropenone (DPC). CDR3 amino acids: CASRKQGSGELFF. Written as DNA, the CDR3 is TGTGCCAGCAGAAAGCAGGGGTCCGGGGAGCTGTTTTTT.